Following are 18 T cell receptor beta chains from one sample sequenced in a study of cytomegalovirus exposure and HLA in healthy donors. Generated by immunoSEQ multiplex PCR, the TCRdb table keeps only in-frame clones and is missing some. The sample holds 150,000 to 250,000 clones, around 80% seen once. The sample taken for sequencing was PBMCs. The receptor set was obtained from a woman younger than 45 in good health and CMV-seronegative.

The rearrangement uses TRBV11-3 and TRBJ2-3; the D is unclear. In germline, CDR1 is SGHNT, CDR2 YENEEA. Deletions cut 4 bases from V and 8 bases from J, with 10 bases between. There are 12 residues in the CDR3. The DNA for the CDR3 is TGTGCCAGCAGCTCACCCCCGGGTACGCAGTATTTT. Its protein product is CASSSPPGTQYF.

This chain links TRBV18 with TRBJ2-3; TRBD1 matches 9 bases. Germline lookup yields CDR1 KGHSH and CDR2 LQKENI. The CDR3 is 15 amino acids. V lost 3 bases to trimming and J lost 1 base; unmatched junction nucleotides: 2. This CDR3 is CASSPRTGGTDTQYF. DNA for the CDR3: TGTGCCAGCTCACCCCGGACAGGGGGCACAGATACGCAGTATTTT.

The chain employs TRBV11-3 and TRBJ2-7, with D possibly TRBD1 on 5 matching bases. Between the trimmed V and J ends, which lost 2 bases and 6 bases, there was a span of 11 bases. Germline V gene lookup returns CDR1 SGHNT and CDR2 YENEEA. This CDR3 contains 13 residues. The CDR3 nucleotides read TGTGCCAGCAGCTTATCCAGGGCCCGCGAGCAGTACTTC. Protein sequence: CASSLSRAREQYF.

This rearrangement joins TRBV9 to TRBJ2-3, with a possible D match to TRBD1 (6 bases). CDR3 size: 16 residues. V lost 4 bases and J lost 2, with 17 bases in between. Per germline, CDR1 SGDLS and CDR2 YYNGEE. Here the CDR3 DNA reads TGTGCCAGCAGCCCACAGGGACGGGGTTACACAGATACGCAGTATTTT. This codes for CASSPQGRGYTDTQYF.

CDR3 residues: CASSPGQGVPAYEQYF. The CDR3 region has the DNA TGTGCCAGCAGCCCGGGACAGGGGGTCCCAGCCTACGAGCAGTACTTC. This rearrangement joins TRBV4-2 to TRBJ2-7; 11 nucleotides match TRBD1. Germline V gives CDR1 LGHNA, CDR2 YNFKEQ. This CDR3 is built from 16 residues. V lost 4 bases and J lost 2; bases outside the gene matches: 7.

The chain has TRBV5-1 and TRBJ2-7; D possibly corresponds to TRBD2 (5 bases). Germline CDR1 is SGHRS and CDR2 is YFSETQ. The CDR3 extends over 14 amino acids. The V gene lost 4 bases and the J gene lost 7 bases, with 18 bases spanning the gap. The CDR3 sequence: CASSQEGWAWEQYF. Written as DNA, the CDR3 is TGCGCCAGCAGCCAAGAGGGCTGGGCTTGGGAGCAGTACTTC.

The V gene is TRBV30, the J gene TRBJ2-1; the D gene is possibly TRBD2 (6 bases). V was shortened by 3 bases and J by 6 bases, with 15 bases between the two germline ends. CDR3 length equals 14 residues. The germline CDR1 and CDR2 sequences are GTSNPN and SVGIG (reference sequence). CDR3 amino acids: CAWRTSFVGNEQFF. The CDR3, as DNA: TGTGCCTGGAGAACTAGCTTTGTTGGCAATGAGCAGTTCTTC.

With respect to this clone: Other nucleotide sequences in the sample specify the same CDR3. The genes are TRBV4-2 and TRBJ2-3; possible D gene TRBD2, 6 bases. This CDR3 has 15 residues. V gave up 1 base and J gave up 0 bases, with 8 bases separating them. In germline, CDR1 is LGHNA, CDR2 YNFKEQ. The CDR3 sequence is CASSQGRGSTDTQYF. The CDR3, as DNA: TGTGCCAGCAGCCAAGGGCGGGGAAGCACAGATACGCAGTATTTT.

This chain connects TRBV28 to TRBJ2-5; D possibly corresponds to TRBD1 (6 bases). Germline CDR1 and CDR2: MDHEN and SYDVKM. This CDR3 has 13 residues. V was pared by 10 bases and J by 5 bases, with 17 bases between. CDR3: CATVDRQGETQYF. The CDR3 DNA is TGTGCCACCGTAGACAGGCAAGGGGAGACCCAGTACTTC.

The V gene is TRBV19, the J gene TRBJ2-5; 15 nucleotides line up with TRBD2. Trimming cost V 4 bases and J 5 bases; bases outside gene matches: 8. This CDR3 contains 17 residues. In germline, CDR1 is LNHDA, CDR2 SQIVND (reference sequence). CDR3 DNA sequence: TGTGCCAGTAGTACGGGACTAGCGGGAGGTACCCCGGAGACCCAGTACTTC. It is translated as CASSTGLAGGTPETQYF. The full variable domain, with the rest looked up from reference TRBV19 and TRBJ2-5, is DGGITQSPKYLFRKEGQNVTLSCEQNLNHDAMYWYRQDPGQGLRLIYYSQIVNDFQKGDIAEGYSVSREKKESFPLTVTSAQKNPTAFYLCASSTGLAGGTPETQYFGPGTRLLVL.

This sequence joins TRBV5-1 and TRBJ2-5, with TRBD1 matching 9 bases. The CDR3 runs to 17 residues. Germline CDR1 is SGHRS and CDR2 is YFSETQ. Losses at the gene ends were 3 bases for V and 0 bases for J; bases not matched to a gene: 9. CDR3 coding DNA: TGCGCCAGCAGCTCGCGTCCCGGGACAGGGAACCAAGAGACCCAGTACTTC. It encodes CASSSRPGTGNQETQYF.

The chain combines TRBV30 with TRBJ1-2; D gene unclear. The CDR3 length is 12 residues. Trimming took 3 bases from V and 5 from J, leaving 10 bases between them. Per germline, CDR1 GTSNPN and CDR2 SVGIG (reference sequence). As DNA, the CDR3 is TGTGCCTGGAGCCCGTCCAGTTATGGCTACACCTTC. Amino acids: CAWSPSSYGYTF.

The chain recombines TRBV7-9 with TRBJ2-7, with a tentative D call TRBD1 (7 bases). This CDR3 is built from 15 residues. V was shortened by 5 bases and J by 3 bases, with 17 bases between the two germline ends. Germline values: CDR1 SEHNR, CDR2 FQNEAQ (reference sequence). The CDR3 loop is CASSPHRQGGYEQYF. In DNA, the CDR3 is TGTGCCAGCAGCCCACATCGACAGGGAGGCTACGAGCAGTACTTC.

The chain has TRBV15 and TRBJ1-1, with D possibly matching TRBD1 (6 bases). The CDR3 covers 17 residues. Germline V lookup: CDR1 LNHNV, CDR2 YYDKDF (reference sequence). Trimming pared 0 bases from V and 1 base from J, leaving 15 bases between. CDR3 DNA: TGTGCCACCAGCAGAGAATTCGGACAGTTACAGAACACTGAAGCTTTCTTT. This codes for CATSREFGQLQNTEAFF.

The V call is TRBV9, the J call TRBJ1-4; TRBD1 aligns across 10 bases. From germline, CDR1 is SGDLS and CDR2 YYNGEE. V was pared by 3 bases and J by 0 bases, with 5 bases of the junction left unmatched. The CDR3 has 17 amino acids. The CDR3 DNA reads TGTGCCAGCAGCGCGACAGGGGGCGGCGCAACTAATGAAAAACTGTTTTTT. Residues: CASSATGGGATNEKLFF.

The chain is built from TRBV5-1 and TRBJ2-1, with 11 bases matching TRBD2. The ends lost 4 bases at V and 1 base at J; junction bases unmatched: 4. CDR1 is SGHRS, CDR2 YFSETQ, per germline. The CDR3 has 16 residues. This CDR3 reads CASSPASGRSYNEQFF. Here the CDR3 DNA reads TGCGCCAGCAGCCCGGCTAGCGGGAGGTCCTACAATGAGCAGTTCTTC.

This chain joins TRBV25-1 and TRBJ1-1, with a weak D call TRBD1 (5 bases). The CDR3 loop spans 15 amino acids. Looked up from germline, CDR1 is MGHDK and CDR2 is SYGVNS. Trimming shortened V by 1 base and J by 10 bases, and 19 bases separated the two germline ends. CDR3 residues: CASSEFGHLPRGAFF. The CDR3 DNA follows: TGTGCCAGCAGTGAATTTGGGCACCTTCCAAGGGGAGCTTTCTTT.

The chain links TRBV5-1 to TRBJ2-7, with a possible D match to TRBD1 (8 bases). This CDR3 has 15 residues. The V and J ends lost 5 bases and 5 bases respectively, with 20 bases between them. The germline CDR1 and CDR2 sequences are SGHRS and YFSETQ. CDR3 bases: TGCGCCAGCAGAAGTGGACAGGGCACTAGCGACGAGCAGTACTTC. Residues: CASRSGQGTSDEQYF. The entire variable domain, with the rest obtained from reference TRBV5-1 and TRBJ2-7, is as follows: KAGVTQTPRYLIKTRGQQVTLSCSPISGHRSVSWYQQTPGQGLQFLFEYFSETQRNKGNFPGRFSGRQFSNSRSEMNVSTLELGDSALYLCASRSGQGTSDEQYFGPGTRLTVT.